These 26 T cell receptor beta chains were sequenced from one sample in a study of control samples from healthy donors and cancer patients. Using immunoSEQ multiplex PCR, the repertoire was profiled, and TCRdb retains in-frame clones only, with some absent. The data hold about 150,000 clones, with just under 95% observed a single time. Specimen: blood. The receptor source for this set is a middle-aged man in good health.

This chain uses TRBV9 with TRBJ1-3; a possible D gene is TRBD1 (5 bases). Trimming took off 0 bases at V and 0 bases at J, with 10 bases between the two ends. The CDR3 has 16 amino acids. Germline loops: CDR1 SGDLS, CDR2 YYNGEE. The CDR3 DNA reads TGTGCCAGCAGCGTAGGGGGTACAGGCTCTGGAAACACCATATATTTT. It translates to CASSVGGTGSGNTIYF.

The chain couples TRBV6-1 to TRBJ1-1; D unresolved. CDR1 is MNHNS, CDR2 SASEGT, per germline. This CDR3 comprises 16 residues. The V end lost 2 bases, the J end lost 4 bases, and 17 bases lay between the germline ends. CDR3 sequence: CASSEIGSLRGTEAFF. The CDR3 DNA reads TGTGCCAGCAGTGAAATTGGGTCACTAAGAGGCACTGAAGCTTTCTTT.

V is TRBV11-2 and J is TRBJ2-3; TRBD1 might be the D (5 bases). The V gene lost 1 base and the J gene lost 6 bases, with 14 bases spanning the gap. From germline, CDR1 is SGHAT and CDR2 FQNNGV. CDR3 length: 15 residues. The DNA of the CDR3 is TGTGCCAGCAGCTTAGTTGGCAGGGCTAGGGATACGCAGTATTTT. Translating it yields CASSLVGRARDTQYF.

The chain employs TRBV25-1 and TRBJ2-5, with 10 bases aligning to TRBD1. Trimming at V came to 6 bases and at J to 5 bases, leaving 9 bases not matched to a gene. Germline V gene data show CDR1 as MGHDK and CDR2 as SYGVNS. There are 15 residues in the CDR3. The CDR3 is CASRPTGGDWETQYF. The CDR3 region has the DNA TGTGCCAGCAGGCCGACAGGGGGCGATTGGGAGACCCAGTACTTC.

The CDR3 here is CAWSEGTGEENGYTF. The CDR3 nucleotides read TGTGCCTGGAGTGAGGGGACAGGGGAAGAAAATGGCTACACCTTC. The V and J genes are TRBV30 and TRBJ1-2; 10 nucleotides line up with TRBD1. Germline V gene sequence: CDR1 GTSNPN, CDR2 SVGIG (reference sequence). This CDR3 comprises 15 residues. V lost 1 base and J lost 6; bases outside the gene matches: 8.

As DNA, the CDR3 is TGTGCCATCAGTGACGGGGGAGAAGCTAACTATGGCTACACCTTC. It encodes CAISDGGEANYGYTF. The chain has TRBV10-3 and TRBJ1-2; perhaps TRBD1 as D (5 bases). V was cut by 3 bases and J by 0 bases, with 11 bases left in between. The CDR3 has 15 residues. Germline values: CDR1 ENHRY, CDR2 SYGVKD.

The V call is TRBV7-9, the J call TRBJ2-7; TRBD1 matches at 8 bases. The CDR3 extends over 14 amino acids. Trimming removed 5 bases from V and 5 bases from J; junction bases left unmatched: 8. Per germline, CDR1 SEHNR and CDR2 FQNEAQ (reference sequence). In DNA form, the CDR3 reads TGTGCCAGCAGCCTCACAGGGGGGAACCACGAGCAGTACTTC. It translates to CASSLTGGNHEQYF.

The J gene is TRBJ1-6, the V gene TRBV6-2 or TRBV6-3; unclear D gene. Germline lookup yields CDR1 MNHEY and CDR2 SVGEGT. V shed 5 bases and J shed 7 bases, with 3 bases lying between them. The CDR3 has 11 residues. CDR3 in DNA: TGTGCCAGCAGTACAAATTCACCCCTCCACTTT. It specifies CASSTNSPLHF.

The chain couples TRBV7-2 to TRBJ1-6, with D perhaps matching TRBD1 (5 bases). Germline loops: CDR1 SGHTA, CDR2 FQGNSA. The CDR3 is 12 amino acids. V lost 6 bases, J lost 15 bases, and 15 bases lay in between. The DNA of the CDR3 is TGTGCCAGCAGAGGGGCCGGAGGTTTCCTCCACTTT. Its protein product is CASRGAGGFLHF.

This clone was counted once. The genes are TRBV2 and TRBJ1-3, with D unresolved. The germline V gene has CDR1 SNHLY and CDR2 FYNNEI. The V end lost 7 bases, the J end lost 2 bases, and 9 bases lay between the germline ends. The CDR3 length is 13 residues. The CDR3 sequence is CASKGRAGNTIYF. The CDR3 region has the DNA TGTGCCAGCAAAGGAAGGGCTGGAAACACCATATATTTT.

V is TRBV5-4 and J is TRBJ1-4; 9 bases are a match to TRBD1. The CDR3 is 16 amino acids. In germline, CDR1 is SGHNT, CDR2 YYREEE (reference sequence). The ends lost 4 bases at V and 3 bases at J; junction bases unmatched: 7. The CDR3 DNA is TGTGCCAGCAGCCGGACAGGGGAATTGGCTAATGAAAAACTGTTTTTT. Translating gives CASSRTGELANEKLFF.

The chain combines TRBV5-1 with TRBJ1-1; D is perhaps TRBD1 (5 bases). Trimming took 3 bases from V and 4 from J, leaving 16 bases between them. Germline assignment: CDR1 SGHRS and CDR2 YFSETQ. This CDR3 has 15 residues. The CDR3 region has the DNA TGCGCCAGCAGCTGGGACGCGGTCAAGGGCACTGAAGCTTTCTTT. Protein sequence: CASSWDAVKGTEAFF.

This clone was detected only a few times. J is TRBJ2-7 and V is TRBV5-1, with D unclear. V gave up 5 bases and J gave up 6 bases, with 6 bases separating them. Germline V CDR1 and CDR2: SGHRS, YFSETQ. The CDR3 extends over 10 amino acids. The CDR3 nucleotides are TGCGCCAGCAGGGGTTGCGAGCAGTACTTC. Its translation is CASRGCEQYF.

The chain combines TRBV6-1 with TRBJ1-6; TRBD1 is a possible D gene (6 bases). The CDR3 spans 15 residues. Deletions cut 2 bases from V and 7 bases from J, with 12 bases between. Germline V gene lookup returns CDR1 MNHNS and CDR2 SASEGT. Here the CDR3 DNA reads TGTGCCAGCAGTGAAAGGGGGGGCAGCAATTCACCCCTCCACTTT. It codes for CASSERGGSNSPLHF.

The chain couples TRBV7-2 to TRBJ1-2; TRBD1 matches 7 bases. CDR1 SGHTA and CDR2 FQGNSA come from the germline V gene. J gave up 1 base and V 1 base, and 0 bases lay outside the gene matches. The CDR3 extends over 14 amino acids. The CDR3 DNA reads as TGTGCCAGCAGCTTAGACAGGGGTAACTATGGCTACACCTTC. Encoded protein: CASSLDRGNYGYTF.

The chain couples TRBV7-9 to TRBJ1-5; tentative D call: TRBD1 (6 bases). The CDR3 runs to 15 residues. Trimming removed 5 bases from V and 0 bases from J, with 11 bases in between. Germline V gives CDR1 SEHNR, CDR2 FQNEAQ (reference sequence). Here the CDR3 DNA reads TGTGCCAGCAGCGCACCGGGGGCTAGCAATCAGCCCCAGCATTTT. It codes for CASSAPGASNQPQHF.

J is TRBJ2-5 and V is TRBV29-1; TRBD1 matches 10 bases. The V segment lost 4 bases and the J segment 5 bases; nucleotides outside the gene matches: 7. CDR3 length equals 14 residues. The germline V gene encodes CDR1 SQVTM and CDR2 ANQGSEA. The CDR3 loop is CSVVRDRGSETQYF. Written as DNA, the CDR3 is TGCAGCGTTGTACGGGACAGGGGTTCGGAGACCCAGTACTTC.

This chain uses TRBV14 with TRBJ1-3; D unresolved. Germline V CDR1 and CDR2: SGHDN, FVKESK. Trimming took off 4 bases at V and 0 bases at J, with 13 bases between the two ends. This CDR3 comprises 16 residues. The CDR3 spells CASSRGGQPSGNTIYF. The CDR3 DNA reads TGTGCCAGCAGCCGAGGTGGGCAGCCCTCTGGAAACACCATATATTTT.

The chain is built from TRBV15 and TRBJ1-3; TRBD1 agrees at 7 bases. The V and J ends lost 9 bases and 3 bases, in that order; junction bases with no gene match: 5. The CDR3 is 13 amino acids. Germline assignment: CDR1 LNHNV and CDR2 YYDKDF (reference sequence). The CDR3 nucleotides read TGTGCCACGTACCGGGACAGTGGAAACACCATATATTTT. Translating it yields CATYRDSGNTIYF.

The chain recombines TRBV11-2 with TRBJ1-4; D may be TRBD1 (5 bases). This CDR3 comprises 18 residues. Trimming removed 3 bases from V and 0 bases from J, with 17 bases in between. Looked up from germline, CDR1 is SGHAT and CDR2 is FQNNGV. The CDR3 reads CASSLGRVVLATNEKLFF. For the CDR3, the DNA is TGTGCCAGCAGCTTGGGCAGGGTGGTATTAGCAACTAATGAAAAACTGTTTTTT.

V gene TRBV11-2 combines with J gene TRBJ1-1; TRBD1 might be the D (6 bases). Trimming removed 5 bases at V and 9 bases at J, with 13 bases between. The CDR3 is 12 residues long. From germline, CDR1 is SGHAT and CDR2 FQNNGV. DNA of the CDR3: TGTGCCAGCAGCCCTAACAGGGAGCAAGCTTTCTTT. Its protein is CASSPNREQAFF.

The chain employs TRBV14 and TRBJ1-1; weak D call: TRBD1 (6 bases). There are 14 residues in the CDR3. Trimming left V 4 bases short and J 6 bases short, with 15 bases between. Germline CDR1 is SGHDN and CDR2 is FVKESK. The CDR3 is CASSLDRNGPEAFF. DNA for the CDR3: TGTGCCAGCAGCCTCGACAGGAACGGCCCTGAAGCTTTCTTT.

This chain connects TRBV28 to TRBJ1-1; 11 nucleotides match TRBD1. The germline gives CDR1 MDHEN, CDR2 SYDVKM. V shed 6 bases and J 10 bases; nucleotides not matched to a gene: 19. This CDR3 region has 17 residues. In DNA form, the CDR3 reads TGTGCCAGCAGGTTGAGCGGACAGGGGGCGCTTGAGTTGACAGCTTTCTTT. Translation: CASRLSGQGALELTAFF.

The rearrangement links TRBV5-4 to TRBJ1-2; D perhaps matches TRBD1 (6 bases). CDR1 SGHNT and CDR2 YYREEE come from the germline V gene (reference sequence). This CDR3 comprises 15 residues. V gave up 0 bases and J gave up 0 bases, with 9 bases separating them. The CDR3 here is CASSLETGANYGYTF. In DNA, the CDR3 is TGTGCCAGCAGCTTGGAGACAGGAGCTAACTATGGCTACACCTTC. Supplemented by reference TRBV5-4 and TRBJ1-2, the full variable domain reads ETGVTQSPTHLIKTRGQQVTLRCSSQSGHNTVSWYQQALGQGPQFIFQYYREEENGRGNFPPRFSGLQFPNYSSELNVNALELDDSALYLCASSLETGANYGYTFGSGTRLTVV.

Concerning this clone: This sample includes further DNA sequences coding for the same CDR3. The rearrangement uses TRBV5-6 and TRBJ2-5; D unclear. V was clipped by 5 bases and J by 5 bases, with 16 bases between them. CDR1 and CDR2 (germline): SGHDT, YYEEEE. The CDR3 totals 14 residues. In DNA form, the CDR3 reads TGTGCCAGCAGTCGCCCCCCGCCCGGGGAGACCCAGTACTTC. As protein: CASSRPPPGETQYF.

The chain is built from TRBV5-6 and TRBJ2-2, with D unclear. Germline V gene sequence: CDR1 SGHDT, CDR2 YYEEEE. The CDR3 is 13 amino acids. V was trimmed by 2 bases and J by 6 bases, leaving 8 bases between them. CDR3: CASSLGTAGELFF. As DNA, the CDR3 is TGTGCCAGCAGCTTAGGTACGGCCGGGGAGCTGTTTTTT.